The source of this T cell receptor (beta chain) is a study of a mutant IDH1 vaccine in newly diagnosed glioma. The CDR3 length is 13 residues. V was cut by 4 bases and J by 8 bases, with 15 bases left in between. In germline, CDR1 is SGHRS, CDR2 YFSETQ. Time point specified: baseline, week 1 (first vaccination visit). Stated treatment: pre-vaccination baseline after standard-of-care therapy. The table came from immunoSEQ multiplex PCR; TCRdb's copy has only in-frame clones and leaves some out. The sample lists about 32,000 clones; more than 65% were seen once. This clonotype was sampled from a man aged 30-40 years with glioma. The input for sequencing was PBMCs, taken from a glioma patient treated with radiotherapy, temozolomide or both. This chain links TRBV5-1 with TRBJ1-2; D remains unclear. This CDR3 is CASSQNWIGGYTF. Here the CDR3 DNA reads TGCGCCAGCAGCCAGAATTGGATAGGGGGCTACACCTTC.